The clone carrying this T cell receptor beta chain was detected only a few times. This entry belongs to a study of blood T cells in healthy people across ages. The V gene's germline CDR1 is DFQATT and CDR2 SNEGSKA (reference sequence). The CDR3 covers 15 residues. Trimming removed 5 bases from V and 8 bases from J, with 22 bases in between. Alongside a J-beta primer mix, a sample-barcoded 5' primer served in a second PCR lasting about 7 to 12 cycles. Via MiXCR, TCRdb re-called the 5' RACE reads, giving one row per CDR3 protein. Of about 780,000 distinct CDR3 sequences listed, under 30% are singletons. These data were also reused for a study on T cells of mothers and their children. That source adds: In the second PCR, M1S primer introduced barcodes and 2-4 random bases. Related mother-child pairs shared slightly more overlap than unrelated pairs, but the difference was non-significant.

Sequencing was carried out using blood. V and J are TRBV20-1 and TRBJ2-1; possibly TRBD1 or TRBD2 for D (7 bases each). The TCR comes from a boy between 10 and 17 years old in good health. CDR3 amino acids: CSALPGGRGGDEQFF. CDR3 nucleotides: TGCAGTGCTCTCCCGGGGGGCAGGGGGGGCGATGAGCAGTTCTTC.